This T cell receptor (beta chain) originates from a study of cytomegalovirus exposure and HLA in healthy donors. Of note for this clone: Its antigen is unidentified.

Trimming took 5 bases from V and 2 from J, leaving 15 bases between them. Per the germline V gene, CDR1 is LNHDA and CDR2 is SQIVND (reference sequence). The CDR3 is made up of 15 amino acids. Some clones are missing from TCRdb's copy, which holds only in-frame ones; the method was immunoSEQ multiplex PCR. The sample includes approximately 180,000 clones, about 83% seen only once; the top ten take around 1.6%. Overall study results and limits: The study found most TCR sequences rare, yet found some public TCRs in many donors. TCR clusters originating in the first cohort tended to co-occur in the 100 to 150 validation repertoires, according to a later analysis. Associated with cytomegalovirus, according to the listing, were 150 to 200 TCR beta chains. High specificity and sensitivity for cytomegalovirus status were reported for the classifier.

Sequencing was carried out using PBMCs. This chain uses TRBV19 with TRBJ1-2; tentative D call: TRBD1 (6 bases). This clonotype was obtained from a woman younger than 30 in good health and CMV-seronegative. CDR3: CASSDPRGNNYGYTF. CDR3 in DNA: TGTGCCAGTAGTGACCCCAGGGGAAACAACTATGGCTACACCTTC.